The 6 T cell receptor beta chains below were found in one sample sequenced in a study of cytomegalovirus exposure and HLA in healthy donors listed by TCRdb under 2017. The library came from the immunoSEQ multiplex PCR assay. A mixture of 60 forward primers for TCR Vbeta segments and 13 reverse primers for TCR Jbeta segments was used in the multiplex PCR. TCRdb holds this immuneACCESS table with in-frame rearrangements only. Some clones are missing; in checked studies, unresolved V genes explain under half, and the rest has no known cause. The table for this sample lists about 200,000 clones; 82% of them were counted only once. Clones ranked in the top ten supply 2.5% to 3.5% of the sample. Sequencing was carried out using PBMCs. The receptor source for this set is a woman in her 40s in good health and CMV-seronegative.

This sequence joins TRBV2 and TRBJ1-2, with a tentative D call TRBD1 (5 bases). With 7 bases removed from V and 3 bases from J, the gap between germline ends came to 18 bases. There are 15 residues in the CDR3. Per germline, CDR1 SNHLY and CDR2 FYNNEI. The CDR3 is CASTMGWQGDYGYTF. CDR3 DNA sequence: TGTGCCAGCACCATGGGTTGGCAGGGCGACTATGGCTACACCTTC.

CDR3 protein: CASSSTSSGNTIYF. DNA of the CDR3: TGTGCCAGCAGTTCTACTAGCTCTGGAAACACCATATATTTT. The V and J genes are TRBV27 and TRBJ1-3; D gene ambiguous. Germline CDR1 is MNHEY and CDR2 is SMNVEV (reference sequence). The CDR3 extends over 14 amino acids. Between the trimmed V and J ends, which lost 4 bases and 0 bases, there was a span of 7 bases.

This clone showed up just a few times. This chain joins TRBV7-9 and TRBJ2-7; 13 bases are shared with TRBD2. The CDR3 contains 19 residues. V trimming: 1 base; J trimming: 5 bases; junction bases outside the gene matches: 14. Germline CDR1 SEHNR, CDR2 FQNEAQ (reference sequence). The CDR3 DNA reads TGTGCCAGCAGCTTAGTTGGAGCGGGACTAGCGGGAAGGTTCCACGAGCAGTACTTC. This translates into CASSLVGAGLAGRFHEQYF.

The V and J genes are TRBV10-3 and TRBJ2-7; D may be TRBD2 (5 bases). The ends were cut back, 10 bases at V and 6 bases at J, with 19 bases in the middle. CDR3 length equals 13 residues. Germline CDR1 reads ENHRY; CDR2 reads SYGVKD. CDR3 residues: CASGSTIKGEQYF. The CDR3 DNA follows: TGTGCCAGCGGGTCCACCATAAAGGGCGAGCAGTACTTC.

This clone occurred a few times. The chain has TRBV25-1 and TRBJ2-5; 9 bases are a match to TRBD1. The V gene's germline CDR1 is MGHDK and CDR2 SYGVNS. V lost 7 bases, J lost 5 bases, and 8 bases stayed unmatched. The CDR3 runs to 14 residues. CDR3 coding DNA: TGTGCCAGCAAGACGGGACAGGGAAGTGAGACCCAGTACTTC. Protein: CASKTGQGSETQYF.

The chain recombines TRBV13 with TRBJ2-5; no clear D. Trimming cost V 3 bases and J 5 bases, with 10 bases left between them. Germline V lookup: CDR1 PRHDT, CDR2 FYEKMQ (reference sequence). This CDR3 is built from 13 residues. The CDR3 region is CASSFFRGETQYF. The CDR3 coding sequence is TGTGCCAGCAGCTTCTTTCGTGGCGAGACCCAGTACTTC.